This TCR beta chain appears in the sequencing data of a study of blood T cell repertoires in COVID-19. The CDR3 covers 16 residues. V lost 0 bases, J lost 6 bases, and 15 bases lay in between. CDR1 and CDR2 (germline): SGHRS, YFSETQ. TCRdb's copy holds only in-frame clones and misses some; the assay was immunoSEQ multiplex PCR. The sample consists of 90,000 to 130,000 clones, 88% of them appearing once. The clonotype originates from a woman aged 50 to 60 with acute or convalescent COVID-19. V is TRBV5-1 and J is TRBJ2-2; D unresolved. Sequenced material: peripheral blood. The CDR3 DNA follows: TGCGCCAGCAGCTTGGACTCCCAGGCCGTCCCCGGGGAGCTGTTTTTT. This encodes CASSLDSQAVPGELFF.